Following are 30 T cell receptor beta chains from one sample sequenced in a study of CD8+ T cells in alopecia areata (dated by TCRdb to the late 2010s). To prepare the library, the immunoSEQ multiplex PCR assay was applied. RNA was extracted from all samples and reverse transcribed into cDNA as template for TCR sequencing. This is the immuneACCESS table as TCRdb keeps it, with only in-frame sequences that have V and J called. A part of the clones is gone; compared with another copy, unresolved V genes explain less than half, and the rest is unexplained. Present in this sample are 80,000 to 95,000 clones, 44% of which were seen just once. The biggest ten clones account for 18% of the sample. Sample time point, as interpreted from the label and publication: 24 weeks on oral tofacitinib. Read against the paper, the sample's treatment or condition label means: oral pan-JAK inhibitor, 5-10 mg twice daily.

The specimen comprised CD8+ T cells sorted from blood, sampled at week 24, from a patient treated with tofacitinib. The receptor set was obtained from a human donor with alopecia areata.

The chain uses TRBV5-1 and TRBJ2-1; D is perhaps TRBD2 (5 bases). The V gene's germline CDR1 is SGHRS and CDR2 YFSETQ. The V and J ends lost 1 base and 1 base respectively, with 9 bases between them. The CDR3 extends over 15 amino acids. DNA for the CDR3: TGCGCCAGCAGCTTGAAAGCGGTGTCCTACAATGAGCAGTTCTTC. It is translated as CASSLKAVSYNEQFF.

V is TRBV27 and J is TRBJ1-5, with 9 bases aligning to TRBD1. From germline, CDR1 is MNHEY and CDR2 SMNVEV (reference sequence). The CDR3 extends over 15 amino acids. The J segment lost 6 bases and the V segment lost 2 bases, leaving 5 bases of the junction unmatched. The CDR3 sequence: CASSLRYRGLQPQHF. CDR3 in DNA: TGTGCCAGCAGTTTACGGTACAGGGGGCTTCAGCCCCAGCATTTT.

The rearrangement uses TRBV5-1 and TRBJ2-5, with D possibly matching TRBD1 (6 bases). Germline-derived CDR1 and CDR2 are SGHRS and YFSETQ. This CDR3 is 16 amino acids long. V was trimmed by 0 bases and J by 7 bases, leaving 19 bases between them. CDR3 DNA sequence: TGCGCCAGCAGCTTGGGGGTCAGCGAGACAGGAATGACCCAGTACTTC. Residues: CASSLGVSETGMTQYF. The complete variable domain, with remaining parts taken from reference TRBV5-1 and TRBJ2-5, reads KAGVTQTPRYLIKTRGQQVTLSCSPISGHRSVSWYQQTPGQGLQFLFEYFSETQRNKGNFPGRFSGRQFSNSRSEMNVSTLELGDSALYLCASSLGVSETGMTQYFGPGTRLLVL.

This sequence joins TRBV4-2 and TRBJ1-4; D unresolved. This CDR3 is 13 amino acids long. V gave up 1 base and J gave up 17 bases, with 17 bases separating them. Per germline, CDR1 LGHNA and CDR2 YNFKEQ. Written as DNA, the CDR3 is TGTGCCAGCAGCCAAGGCGTAGCTGGGCGAGGATTTTTT. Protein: CASSQGVAGRGFF.

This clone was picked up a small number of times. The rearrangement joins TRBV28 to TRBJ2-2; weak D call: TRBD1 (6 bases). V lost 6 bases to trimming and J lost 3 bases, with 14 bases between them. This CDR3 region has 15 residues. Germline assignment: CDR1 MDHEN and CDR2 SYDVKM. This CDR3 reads CASRPQGSDTGELFF. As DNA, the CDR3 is TGTGCCAGCAGACCACAGGGTTCGGACACCGGGGAGCTGTTTTTT. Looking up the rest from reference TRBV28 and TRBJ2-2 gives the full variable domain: DVKVTQSSRYLVKRTGEKVFLECVQDMDHENMFWYRQDPGLGLRLIYFSYDVKMKEKGDIPEGYSVSREKKERFSLILESASTNQTSMYLCASRPQGSDTGELFFGEGSRLTVL.

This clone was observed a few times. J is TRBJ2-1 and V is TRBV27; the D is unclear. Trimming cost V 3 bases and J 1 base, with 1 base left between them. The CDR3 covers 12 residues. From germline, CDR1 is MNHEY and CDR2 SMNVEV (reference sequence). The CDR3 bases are TGTGCCAGCAGTTTTTCCTACAATGAGCAGTTCTTC. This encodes CASSFSYNEQFF.

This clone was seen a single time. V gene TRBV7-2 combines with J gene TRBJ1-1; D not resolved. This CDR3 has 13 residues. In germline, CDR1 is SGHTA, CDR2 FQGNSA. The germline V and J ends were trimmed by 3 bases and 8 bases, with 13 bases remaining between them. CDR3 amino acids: CASSFSPKIEAFF. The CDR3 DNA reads TGTGCCAGCAGCTTTTCCCCCAAAATCGAAGCTTTCTTT.

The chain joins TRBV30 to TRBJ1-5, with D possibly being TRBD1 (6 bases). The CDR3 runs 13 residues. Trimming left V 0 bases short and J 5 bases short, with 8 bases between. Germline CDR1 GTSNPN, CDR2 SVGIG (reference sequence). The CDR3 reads CAWSVQGHQPQHF. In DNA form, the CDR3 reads TGTGCCTGGAGTGTACAGGGCCATCAGCCCCAGCATTTT.

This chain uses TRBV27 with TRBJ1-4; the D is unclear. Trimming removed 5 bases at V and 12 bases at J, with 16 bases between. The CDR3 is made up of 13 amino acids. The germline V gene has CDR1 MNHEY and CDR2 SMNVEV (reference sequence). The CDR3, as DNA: TGTGCCAGCAGTCTCGGACGGCATTATGAACTGTTTTTT. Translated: CASSLGRHYELFF.

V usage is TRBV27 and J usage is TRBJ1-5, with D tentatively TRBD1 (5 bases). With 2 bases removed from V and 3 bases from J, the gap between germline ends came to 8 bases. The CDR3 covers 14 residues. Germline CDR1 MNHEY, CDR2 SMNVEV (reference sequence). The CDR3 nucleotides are TGTGCCAGCAGTTTACAGGGTTTCAATCAGCCCCAGCATTTT. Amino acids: CASSLQGFNQPQHF.

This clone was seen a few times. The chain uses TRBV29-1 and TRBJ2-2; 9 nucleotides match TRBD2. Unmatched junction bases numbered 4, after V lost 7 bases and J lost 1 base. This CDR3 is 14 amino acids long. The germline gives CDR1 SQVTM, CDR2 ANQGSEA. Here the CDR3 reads CSAQTSGNTGELFF. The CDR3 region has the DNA TGCAGCGCCCAGACTAGCGGGAACACCGGGGAGCTGTTTTTT.

CDR3 DNA: TGTGCCAGCAGTTTATCGAGGACAGGTAGCACAGATACGCAGTATTTT. It yields the protein CASSLSRTGSTDTQYF. The chain recombines TRBV27 with TRBJ2-3; 7 positions match TRBD1. The CDR3 spans 16 residues. V trimming: 0 bases; J trimming: 0 bases; junction bases outside the gene matches: 3. Germline CDR1 and CDR2: MNHEY and SMNVEV (reference sequence).

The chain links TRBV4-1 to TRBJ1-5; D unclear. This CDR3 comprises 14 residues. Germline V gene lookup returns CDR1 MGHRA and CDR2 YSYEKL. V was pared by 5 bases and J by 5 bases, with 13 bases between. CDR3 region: CASSNGENDQPQHF. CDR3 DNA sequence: TGCGCCAGCAGCAACGGAGAAAACGATCAGCCCCAGCATTTT.

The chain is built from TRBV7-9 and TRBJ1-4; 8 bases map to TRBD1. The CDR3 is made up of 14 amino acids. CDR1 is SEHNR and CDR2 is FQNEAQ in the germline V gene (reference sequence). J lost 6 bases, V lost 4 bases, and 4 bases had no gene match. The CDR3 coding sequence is TGTGCCAGCAGCTACCAGGGGGCGCATGAAAAACTGTTTTTT. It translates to CASSYQGAHEKLFF.

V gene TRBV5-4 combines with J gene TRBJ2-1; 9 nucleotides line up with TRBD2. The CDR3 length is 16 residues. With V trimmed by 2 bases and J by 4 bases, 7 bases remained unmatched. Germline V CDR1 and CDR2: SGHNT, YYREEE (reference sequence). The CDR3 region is CASSFPSGALYNEQFF. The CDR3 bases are TGTGCCAGCAGCTTCCCTAGCGGGGCTTTATACAATGAGCAGTTCTTC.

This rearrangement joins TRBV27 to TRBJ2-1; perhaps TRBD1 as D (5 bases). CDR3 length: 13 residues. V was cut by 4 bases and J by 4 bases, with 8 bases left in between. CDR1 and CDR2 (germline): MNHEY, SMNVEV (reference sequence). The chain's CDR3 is CASSSREYNEQFF. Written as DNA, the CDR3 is TGTGCCAGCAGTTCCAGGGAATACAATGAGCAGTTCTTC.

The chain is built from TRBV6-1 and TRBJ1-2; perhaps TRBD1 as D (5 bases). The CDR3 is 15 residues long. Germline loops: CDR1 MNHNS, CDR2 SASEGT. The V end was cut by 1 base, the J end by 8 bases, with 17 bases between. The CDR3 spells CASSEEGAESMGYTF. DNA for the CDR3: TGTGCCAGCAGTGAAGAAGGGGCCGAATCTATGGGCTACACCTTC.

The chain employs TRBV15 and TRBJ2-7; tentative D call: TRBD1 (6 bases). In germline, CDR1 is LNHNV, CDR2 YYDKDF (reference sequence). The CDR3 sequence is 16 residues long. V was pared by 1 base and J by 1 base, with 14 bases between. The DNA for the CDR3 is TGTGCCACCAGCAGAGTTCCAGGGGCCCTATCCTACGAGCAGTACTTC. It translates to CATSRVPGALSYEQYF.

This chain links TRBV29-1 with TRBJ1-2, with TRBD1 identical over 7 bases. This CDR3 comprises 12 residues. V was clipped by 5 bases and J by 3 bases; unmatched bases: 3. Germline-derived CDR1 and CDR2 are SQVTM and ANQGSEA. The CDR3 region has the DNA TGCAGCGTTCGACAGGGAGACTATGGCTACACCTTC. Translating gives CSVRQGDYGYTF.

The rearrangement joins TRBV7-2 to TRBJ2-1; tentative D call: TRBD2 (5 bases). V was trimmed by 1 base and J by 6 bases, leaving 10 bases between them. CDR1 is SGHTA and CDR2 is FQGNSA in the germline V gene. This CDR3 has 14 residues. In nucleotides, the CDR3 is TGTGCCAGCAGCTTAGGACTATCTCTCAATGAGCAGTTCTTC. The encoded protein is CASSLGLSLNEQFF. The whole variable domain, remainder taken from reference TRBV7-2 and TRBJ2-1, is GAGVSQSPSNKVTEKGKDVELRCDPISGHTALYWYRQSLGQGLEFLIYFQGNSAPDKSGLPSDRFSAERTGGSVSTLTIQRTQQEDSAVYLCASSLGLSLNEQFFGPGTRLTVL.

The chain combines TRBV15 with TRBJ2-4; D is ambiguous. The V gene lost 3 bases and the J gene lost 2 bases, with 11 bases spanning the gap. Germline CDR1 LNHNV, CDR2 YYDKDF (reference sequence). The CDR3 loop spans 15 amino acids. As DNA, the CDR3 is TGTGCCACCAGCAGGCCCTCTGGGACCAAAAACATTCAGTACTTC. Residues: CATSRPSGTKNIQYF.

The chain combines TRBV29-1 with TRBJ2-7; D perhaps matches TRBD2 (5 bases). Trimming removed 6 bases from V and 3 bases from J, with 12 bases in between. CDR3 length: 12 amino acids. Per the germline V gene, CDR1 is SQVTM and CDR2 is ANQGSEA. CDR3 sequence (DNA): TGCAGCGTGTCTGAGGCGGGCTACGAGCAGTACTTC. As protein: CSVSEAGYEQYF.

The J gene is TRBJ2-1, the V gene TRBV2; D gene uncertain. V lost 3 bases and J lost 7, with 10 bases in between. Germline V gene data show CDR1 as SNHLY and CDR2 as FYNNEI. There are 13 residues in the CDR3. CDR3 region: CASSDERANEQFF. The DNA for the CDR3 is TGTGCCAGCAGTGACGAAAGGGCGAATGAGCAGTTCTTC.

CDR3 protein: CASSFDRRESSYEQYF. DNA for the CDR3: TGTGCCAGCAGCTTCGATCGGCGGGAGAGCTCCTACGAGCAGTACTTC. The chain recombines TRBV7-2 with TRBJ2-7; 7 nucleotides align to TRBD2. The germline V gene encodes CDR1 SGHTA and CDR2 FQGNSA. This CDR3 contains 16 residues. V trimming: 3 bases; J trimming: 0 bases; junction bases outside the gene matches: 8.

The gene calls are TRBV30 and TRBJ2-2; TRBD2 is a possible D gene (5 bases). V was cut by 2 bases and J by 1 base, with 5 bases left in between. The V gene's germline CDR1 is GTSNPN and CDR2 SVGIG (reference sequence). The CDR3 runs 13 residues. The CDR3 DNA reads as TGTGCCTGGAGTAGCGGGAACACCGGGGAGCTGTTTTTT. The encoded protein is CAWSSGNTGELFF.

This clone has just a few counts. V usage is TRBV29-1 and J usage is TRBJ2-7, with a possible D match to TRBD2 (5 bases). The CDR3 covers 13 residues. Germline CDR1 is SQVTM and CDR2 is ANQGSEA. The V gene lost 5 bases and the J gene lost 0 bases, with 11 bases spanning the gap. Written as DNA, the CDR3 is TGCAGCGTTCTACCTAGCTACTCCTACGAGCAGTACTTC. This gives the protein CSVLPSYSYEQYF.

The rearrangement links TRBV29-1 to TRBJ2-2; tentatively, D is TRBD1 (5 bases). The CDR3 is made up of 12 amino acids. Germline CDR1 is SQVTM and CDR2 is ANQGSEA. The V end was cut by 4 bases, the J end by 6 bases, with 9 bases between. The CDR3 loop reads CSVAVGPGELFF. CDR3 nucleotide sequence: TGCAGCGTTGCCGTGGGGCCCGGGGAGCTGTTTTTT.

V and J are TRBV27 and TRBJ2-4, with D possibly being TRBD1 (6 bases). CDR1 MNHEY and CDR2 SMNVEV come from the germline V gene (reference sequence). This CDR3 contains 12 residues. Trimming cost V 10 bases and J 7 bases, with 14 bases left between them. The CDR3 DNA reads TGTGCCACAACAGGGACGGGCAACATTCAGTACTTC. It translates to CATTGTGNIQYF.

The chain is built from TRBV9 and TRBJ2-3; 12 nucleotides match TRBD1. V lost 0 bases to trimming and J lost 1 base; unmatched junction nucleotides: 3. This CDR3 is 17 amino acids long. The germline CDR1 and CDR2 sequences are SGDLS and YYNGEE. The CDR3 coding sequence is TGTGCCAGCAGCGTAGTGGGGACAGGGGGCGGCACAGATACGCAGTATTTT. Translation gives CASSVVGTGGGTDTQYF.

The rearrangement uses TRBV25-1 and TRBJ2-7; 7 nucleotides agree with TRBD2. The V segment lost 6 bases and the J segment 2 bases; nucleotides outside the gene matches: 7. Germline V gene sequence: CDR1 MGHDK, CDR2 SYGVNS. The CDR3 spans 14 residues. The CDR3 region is CASSRLAGAYEQYF. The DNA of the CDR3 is TGTGCCAGCAGCAGATTAGCGGGTGCCTACGAGCAGTACTTC.